The next 14 T cell receptor beta chains were all read from a single sample in a study of cytomegalovirus exposure and HLA in healthy donors. The primer mix had 60 Vbeta and 13 Jbeta primers. Assay used: immunoSEQ multiplex PCR; TCRdb lists only in-frame clones, some missing. The sample consists of 100,000 to 150,000 clones, approximately 70% of them appearing once. The specimen sequenced was PBMCs. These receptors came from a man in his sixties in good health and CMV-seropositive.

The J gene is TRBJ1-2, the V gene TRBV5-4, with 8 bases lining up with TRBD1. Germline CDR1 reads SGHNT; CDR2 reads YYREEE (reference sequence). The CDR3 consists of 16 residues. Losses at the gene ends were 4 bases for V and 1 base for J; bases not matched to a gene: 9. CDR3 sequence reads: CASSNPRQGRNYGYTF. The CDR3 region has the DNA TGTGCCAGCAGCAACCCCCGACAGGGGCGTAACTATGGCTACACCTTC.

The table lists this clone with a count of one. The chain has TRBV27 and TRBJ1-6; 9 positions agree with TRBD1. V shed 2 bases, J shed 7 bases, and the junction held 0 bases outside the gene matches. From germline, CDR1 is MNHEY and CDR2 SMNVEV (reference sequence). The CDR3 runs 14 residues. CDR3: CASSLGQGNSPLHF. CDR3 nucleotide sequence: TGTGCCAGCAGTTTAGGACAGGGGAATTCACCCCTCCACTTT.

J is TRBJ2-7 and V is TRBV18; TRBD2 matches 8 bases. The CDR3 consists of 15 residues. Germline V gene data show CDR1 as KGHSH and CDR2 as LQKENI. After removal of 2 bases from V and 0 bases from J, the junction contained 3 bases not matched to a gene. Here the CDR3 DNA reads TGTGCCAGCTCACCATGGGCGGGGGGCTCCTACGAGCAGTACTTC. Protein: CASSPWAGGSYEQYF.

The CDR3 is CAISGGVDTQYF. In DNA form, the CDR3 reads TGTGCCATCAGTGGGGGGGTAGATACGCAGTATTTT. The chain links TRBV10-3 to TRBJ2-3; D is perhaps TRBD2 (6 bases). Germline V gives CDR1 ENHRY, CDR2 SYGVKD. The CDR3 sequence is 12 residues long. Trimming left V 4 bases short and J 5 bases short, with 7 bases between.

As DNA, the CDR3 is TGTGCCAGCAGCGTAGGAGGGGGGGGAGGGACTAGCGGCGTTTTAGGATACCAAGAGACCCAGTACTTC. This gives the protein CASSVGGGGGTSGVLGYQETQYF. The chain joins TRBV9 to TRBJ2-5, with TRBD2 matching over 11 bases. The CDR3 is made up of 23 amino acids. Looked up from germline, CDR1 is SGDLS and CDR2 is YYNGEE. Losses at the gene ends were 0 bases for V and 0 bases for J; bases not matched to a gene: 22.

This chain connects TRBV4-1 to TRBJ2-7; D is possibly TRBD2 (6 bases). The CDR3 is 15 amino acids. Trimming took off 2 bases at V and 2 bases at J, with 13 bases between the two ends. Germline V gene sequence: CDR1 MGHRA, CDR2 YSYEKL. In nucleotides, the CDR3 is TGCGCCAGCAGCCAATATCAGGACTACCCCTACGAGCAGTACTTC. Protein: CASSQYQDYPYEQYF.

This clone occurred once. V usage is TRBV19 and J usage is TRBJ1-5; TRBD1 aligns across 8 bases. With V trimmed by 6 bases and J by 5 bases, 6 bases remained unmatched. CDR1 is LNHDA and CDR2 is SQIVND in the germline V gene (reference sequence). This CDR3 is built from 14 residues. In DNA, the CDR3 is TGTGCCAGTAGCAGGACAGGGAGCGATCAGCCCCAGCATTTT. This encodes CASSRTGSDQPQHF.

V gene TRBV5-1 combines with J gene TRBJ1-2, with D perhaps matching TRBD1 (6 bases). Germline V lookup: CDR1 SGHRS, CDR2 YFSETQ. V lost 4 bases, J lost 5 bases, and 18 bases lay in between. The CDR3 has 15 residues. CDR3 DNA: TGCGCCAGCAGCACAACAGGGCTACGAAGTTATGGCTACACCTTC. It is translated as CASSTTGLRSYGYTF.

This clone has more than one count but fewer than ten. The chain links TRBV6-1 to TRBJ2-7, with 7 nucleotides matching TRBD1. Germline V gene sequence: CDR1 MNHNS, CDR2 SASEGT. The trim removed 5 bases at V and 3 bases at J, leaving 10 bases unmatched. The CDR3 contains 15 residues. CDR3 DNA: TGTGCCAGCAGTTTCATAGGACAGGCCCACTACGAGCAGTACTTC. Protein product: CASSFIGQAHYEQYF.

The chain couples TRBV28 to TRBJ1-2; TRBD1 agrees at 7 bases. The CDR3 has 16 residues. In germline, CDR1 is MDHEN, CDR2 SYDVKM. V lost 9 bases to trimming and J lost 6 bases; unmatched junction nucleotides: 19. The CDR3 coding sequence is TGTGCCAGTCACCCAACGATGGAGGGGGCGCTTAATGGCTACACCTTC. The encoded protein is CASHPTMEGALNGYTF.

The gene calls are TRBV4-2 and TRBJ2-3, with D possibly matching TRBD2 (6 bases). This CDR3 is 12 amino acids long. Deletions cut 4 bases from V and 6 bases from J, with 8 bases between. Germline V gene lookup returns CDR1 LGHNA and CDR2 YNFKEQ. The CDR3 reads CASSRGGDTQYF. As DNA, the CDR3 is TGTGCCAGCAGCCGAGGAGGGGATACGCAGTATTTT.

The genes are TRBV5-5 and TRBJ2-3; TRBD2 might be the D (6 bases). Trimming took off 4 bases at V and 3 bases at J, with 12 bases between the two ends. This CDR3 is 14 amino acids long. The germline V gene encodes CDR1 SGHKS and CDR2 YYEKEE (reference sequence). This CDR3 reads CASSAYAGTDTQYF. The CDR3 bases are TGTGCCAGCAGCGCTTACGCGGGGACAGATACGCAGTATTTT.

V usage is TRBV6-5 and J usage is TRBJ1-1; D possibly corresponds to TRBD1 (6 bases). Trimming took 0 bases from V and 4 from J, leaving 9 bases between them. The CDR3 sequence is 14 residues long. Germline values: CDR1 MNHEY, CDR2 SVGAGI. The CDR3 DNA reads TGTGCCAGCAGTTACTCCGGGGGGCGCACTGAAGCTTTCTTT. Residues: CASSYSGGRTEAFF.

The rearrangement links TRBV25-1 to TRBJ2-3; D is possibly TRBD1 (7 bases). Trimming shortened V by 3 bases and J by 4 bases, and 11 bases separated the two germline ends. Germline V CDR1 and CDR2: MGHDK, SYGVNS. This CDR3 has 14 residues. Written as DNA, the CDR3 is TGTGCCAGCAGTGAGCCAGGGGGGCCAGATACGCAGTATTTT. Translated, it gives CASSEPGGPDTQYF.